A single T cell receptor beta chain is shown here with its context. The target antigen is unknown. An assay was performed, and its level was deep. Assay used: immunoSEQ multiplex PCR; TCRdb lists only in-frame clones, some missing. The table shows roughly 2.2 million clones, with 85% to 95% occurring only once. Among the donors, all were Caucasian adults who lived in Nashville, Tennessee. This sample stems from a study of shared clonotypes between healthy human individuals. Study outcomes and limitations: Generation probabilities of non-shared clonotypes were lower (relative to those shared by all four donors). Inspection by rarefaction showed sorted-subset sequencing to be incomplete despite large depth.

This CDR3 is 12 amino acids long. The V gene's germline CDR1 is SGHTA and CDR2 FQGNSA. V dropped 5 bases and J dropped 8 bases, with 9 bases sitting between them. This chain connects TRBV7-2 to TRBJ1-4, with D possibly matching TRBD1 (6 bases). Sequenced sample: naive CD4+ T cells from PBMCs. Subset in this sample: CD45RA+ positively selected. The TCR sequence derives from a man between 18 and 35 years old in good health. Some clones in this sample may be carry-over from other donors' samples. CDR3 bases: TGTGCCAGCAGCAACAGGGAGGAAAAACTGTTTTTT. It is translated as CASSNREEKLFF.